These 17 T cell receptor beta chains share one sample of origin, sequenced in a study of cytomegalovirus exposure and HLA in healthy donors. The PCR contained 60 Vbeta and 13 Jbeta primers. Sequencing used immunoSEQ multiplex PCR; TCRdb keeps in-frame clones, though not all of them. The data contain roughly 150,000 clones, about 77% of them singletons. The sample comprised PBMCs. The source is a man aged 30 to 39 in good health and CMV-seronegative.

The V call is TRBV6-4, the J call TRBJ1-1; the match to TRBD1 covers 7 bases. J was trimmed by 4 bases and V by 8 bases; bases with no gene match: 10. The CDR3 covers 14 residues. CDR1 and CDR2 from the germline V gene are MRHNA and SNTAGT. This CDR3 reads CASARAGDSTEAFF. In DNA form, the CDR3 reads TGTGCCAGCGCCCGGGCAGGGGACAGCACTGAAGCTTTCTTT.

The V call is TRBV9, the J call TRBJ2-7; D perhaps matches TRBD2 (6 bases). V shed 6 bases and J shed 0 bases, with 19 bases lying between them. The CDR3 is 16 amino acids. Germline CDR1 reads SGDLS; CDR2 reads YYNGEE. In DNA form, the CDR3 reads TGTGCCAGCACCCCCCACGGTGATAGCGGCTCCTACGAGCAGTACTTC. This encodes CASTPHGDSGSYEQYF.

The chain has TRBV23-1 and TRBJ2-7; tentative D call: TRBD2 (6 bases). TRBV23-1 counts as an open reading frame of uncertain function. This CDR3 is 15 amino acids long. Deletions cut 2 bases from V and 1 base from J, with 12 bases between. CDR3 nucleotides: TGCGCCAGCAGTCAAAGGAGGGTTCCATCCTACGAGCAGTACTTC. This gives the protein CASSQRRVPSYEQYF.

The chain recombines TRBV7-2 with TRBJ1-3, with 9 bases identical to TRBD1. This CDR3 is 15 amino acids long. The germline V gene encodes CDR1 SGHTA and CDR2 FQGNSA. J lost 4 bases, V lost 4 bases, and 5 bases had no gene match. The CDR3 nucleotides read TGTGCCAGCAGCTCCTCGGACAGGGGAGGAAACACCATATATTTT. Translated: CASSSSDRGGNTIYF.

This chain uses TRBV5-1 with TRBJ2-5, with 13 bases that match TRBD2. The CDR3 is made up of 15 amino acids. From germline, CDR1 is SGHRS and CDR2 YFSETQ. The V gene end was trimmed by 3 bases and the J gene end by 4 bases; junction bases not matched to a gene: 3. CDR3 DNA: TGCGCCAGCAGCTCCAGACTAGCGGGAGGAGAGACCCAGTACTTC. It is translated as CASSSRLAGGETQYF.

The chain couples TRBV7-8 to TRBJ1-5, with TRBD1 matching over 9 bases. Germline CDR1 and CDR2: SGHVS and FQNEAQ. V was pared by 8 bases and J by 2 bases, with 7 bases of the junction left unmatched. This CDR3 contains 15 residues. This CDR3 is CASGFGDRGNQPQHF. As DNA, the CDR3 is TGTGCCAGCGGTTTTGGGGACAGGGGCAATCAGCCCCAGCATTTT.

This clone was seen just once. This chain links TRBV7-9 with TRBJ2-7; 9 nucleotides align to TRBD2. Germline assignment: CDR1 SEHNR and CDR2 FQNEAQ (reference sequence). The V gene end was trimmed by 7 bases and the J gene end by 6 bases; junction bases not matched to a gene: 10. The CDR3 is 14 amino acids. CDR3 DNA: TGTGCCAGCATCCACACGGCGGGAGGGGCCGAGCAGTACTTC. This codes for CASIHTAGGAEQYF. Filled out from reference TRBV7-9 and TRBJ2-7, the complete variable domain reads DTGVSQNPRHKITKRGQNVTFRCDPISEHNRLYWYRQTLGQGPEFLTYFQNEAQLEKSRLLSDRFSAERPKGSFSTLEIQRTEQGDSAMYLCASIHTAGGAEQYFGPGTRLTVT.

The chain employs TRBV5-1 and TRBJ2-5; TRBD2 might be the D (6 bases). The CDR3 consists of 13 residues. V was trimmed by 0 bases and J by 3 bases, leaving 6 bases between them. CDR1 is SGHRS, CDR2 YFSETQ, per germline. The CDR3 nucleotides are TGCGCCAGCAGCTTGGGCGGGGAAGAGACCCAGTACTTC. Its protein product is CASSLGGEETQYF.

The chain combines TRBV18 with TRBJ1-3; D remains unclear. V was clipped by 2 bases and J by 0 bases, with 11 bases between them. This CDR3 has 16 amino acids. Germline V gene sequence: CDR1 KGHSH, CDR2 LQKENI. The CDR3 loop reads CASSPLVGHSGNTIYF. The CDR3 DNA sequence: TGTGCCAGCTCACCATTAGTGGGCCACTCTGGAAACACCATATATTTT.

The V gene is TRBV19, the J gene TRBJ1-5, with D possibly matching TRBD1 (5 bases). The CDR3 spans 15 residues. V lost 0 bases, J lost 1 base, and 7 bases lay in between. The germline gives CDR1 LNHDA, CDR2 SQIVND (reference sequence). The CDR3 DNA sequence: TGTGCCAGTAGTATAGAGAACAGGAGCAATCAGCCCCAGCATTTT. Translated: CASSIENRSNQPQHF.

The chain recombines TRBV19 with TRBJ1-2, with D hard to call. CDR1 and CDR2 (germline): LNHDA, SQIVND (reference sequence). V lost 0 bases and J 6 bases, leaving 11 bases between the germline ends. The CDR3 totals 14 residues. The CDR3 loop is CASSIDGTDHGYTF. The CDR3 DNA is TGTGCCAGTAGTATAGATGGAACAGACCATGGCTACACCTTC.

The V call is TRBV5-1, the J call TRBJ2-1; no clear D gene. Trimming removed 2 bases at V and 5 bases at J, with 5 bases between. The CDR3 has 12 residues. The germline V gene has CDR1 SGHRS and CDR2 YFSETQ. CDR3 residues: CASSFADNEQFF. The CDR3 DNA reads TGCGCCAGCAGCTTTGCGGACAATGAGCAGTTCTTC.

This chain links TRBV27 with TRBJ2-5; D remains unclear. Germline V lookup: CDR1 MNHEY, CDR2 SMNVEV (reference sequence). Between the trimmed V and J ends, which lost 6 bases and 1 base, there was a span of 15 bases. The CDR3 has 15 residues. CDR3 nucleotides: TGTGCCAGCAGCCCTTTGAGGATTGGCCAAGAGACCCAGTACTTC. This encodes CASSPLRIGQETQYF.

The CDR3, as DNA: TGTGCCTGGAGTGTACTATCGGGACAGGGCGACGGCTACACCTTC. This codes for CAWSVLSGQGDGYTF. The J gene is TRBJ1-2, the V gene TRBV30, with 9 bases lining up with TRBD1. This CDR3 region has 15 residues. With V trimmed by 0 bases and J by 8 bases, 10 bases remained unmatched. CDR1 and CDR2 from the germline V gene are GTSNPN and SVGIG (reference sequence). Full variable domain (missing parts from reference TRBV30 and TRBJ1-2): SQTIHQWPATLVQPVGSPLSLECTVEGTSNPNLYWYRQAAGRGLQLLFYSVGIGQISSEVPQNLSASRPQDRQFILSSKKLLLSDSGFYLCAWSVLSGQGDGYTFGSGTRLTVV.

The gene calls are TRBV18 and TRBJ2-1; D is perhaps TRBD1 (5 bases). The CDR3 runs to 15 residues. Germline assignment: CDR1 KGHSH and CDR2 LQKENI. The germline V and J ends were trimmed by 3 bases and 1 base, with 10 bases remaining between them. The CDR3 coding sequence is TGTGCCAGCTCACCTAACCAGGGTTCCTACAATGAGCAGTTCTTC. Its translation is CASSPNQGSYNEQFF.

The V call is TRBV5-3, the J call TRBJ2-1; 10 bases line up with TRBD2. TRBV5-3 is assigned to the ORF class and has an uncertain function. After removal of 5 bases from V and 6 bases from J, the junction contained 5 bases not matched to a gene. The CDR3 extends over 14 amino acids. The CDR3 protein is CARRGRLAGNEQFF. The CDR3 DNA reads TGTGCCAGAAGGGGTAGACTAGCGGGCAATGAGCAGTTCTTC.

This rearrangement joins TRBV10-3 to TRBJ1-3; D is undetermined. Germline values: CDR1 ENHRY, CDR2 SYGVKD. CDR3 length equals 13 residues. The germline V and J ends were trimmed by 7 bases and 4 bases, with 11 bases remaining between them. CDR3 DNA: TGTGCCATCACCCTCGGGTCCGGAAACACCATATATTTT. This translates into CAITLGSGNTIYF.